The entry below gives a single T cell receptor beta chain sequence along with its context. TCRdb passed the 5' RACE reads through MiXCR, listing each CDR3 protein once. The sample records nearly 95,000 distinct CDR3 sequences, approximately 15% being singletons. The CDR3 is made up of 12 amino acids. The V end lost 1 base, the J end lost 2 bases, and 3 bases lay between the germline ends. Germline CDR1 and CDR2: MDHEN and SYDVKM. This specimen belongs to a study of early T cells in non-severe SARS-CoV-2 infection. The specimen was whole blood, collected at baseline. This chain joins TRBV28 and TRBJ2-7, with unresolved D. This sequence was found in an adult who was a healthcare worker with PCR-confirmed SARS-CoV-2 infection or an uninfected control (not recorded which). CDR3 coding DNA: TGTGCCAGCAGTTTATCCACCTACGAGCAGTACTTC. Amino acids: CASSLSTYEQYF.